The 2 T cell receptor beta chains listed next were all sequenced from one sample in a study of OX40 agonist ivuxolimab in advanced cancers. Repertoires were generated with immunoSEQ multiplex PCR, while TCRdb's copy carries only in-frame clones and drops some. The data contain almost 85,000 clones, 94% of them singletons. The sample was CD4+ or CD8+ T cells sorted from blood, taken in a trial of the OX40 agonist ivuxolimab. These receptors all stem from an adult with an advanced solid tumor such as melanoma, head and neck, liver or kidney cancer.

The V gene is TRBV9, the J gene TRBJ1-4; D uncertain. Per germline, CDR1 SGDLS and CDR2 YYNGEE. Trimming cost V 0 bases and J 0 bases, with 6 bases left between them. This CDR3 comprises 15 residues. DNA for the CDR3: TGTGCCAGCAGCGTAGGAAGGGCAACTAATGAAAAACTGTTTTTT. This codes for CASSVGRATNEKLFF.

The V gene is TRBV19, the J gene TRBJ1-2, with unresolved D. There are 12 residues in the CDR3. V was cut by 5 bases and J by 4 bases, with 8 bases left in between. Germline values: CDR1 LNHDA, CDR2 SQIVND (reference sequence). The CDR3: CASSAGLYGYTF. CDR3 sequence (DNA): TGTGCCAGTAGTGCCGGTCTCTATGGCTACACCTTC.